This is a list of T cell receptor beta chains from one sample in a study of cytomegalovirus exposure and HLA in healthy donors. Profiled with immunoSEQ multiplex PCR; TCRdb holds only in-frame clones, not every one. The repertoire holds around 170,000 clones, around 80% seen once, with roughly 1.6% in the top ten. Material: PBMCs. The receptors come from a man aged 18 to 29 in good health and CMV-seronegative. CDR3s include the opening cysteine and the closing phenylalanine or tryptophan. Fields, in order: D gene, J gene, V gene, CDR3 length, clone size, CDR3 DNA, CDR3 protein. D genes are given only for firm matches. Expanded clones get a size class; other rows say once, few or many, or leave the size out.

TRBD2	TRBJ2-1	TRBV15	17	.	TGTGCCACCAGCAGAGCTCCGGGTACTAGCGGCTACAATGAGCAGTTCTTC	CATSRAPGTSGYNEQFF
TRBD1	TRBJ2-1	TRBV6-1	15	.	TGTGCCAGCAGTGAAGCCGGGACAGGGTATGTTGAGCAGTTCTTC	CASSEAGTGYVEQFF
TRBD1	TRBJ2-7	TRBV5-4	13	.	TGTGCCAGCAGCCGGACAGGGATGGCCGAGCAGTACTTC	CASSRTGMAEQYF
TRBD2	TRBJ2-7	TRBV27	16	.	TGTGCCAGCAGGGCTAGAGTGGGGGGGAGCGCCTACGAGCAGTACTTC	CASRARVGGSAYEQYF
.	TRBJ1-5	TRBV7-8	13	.	TGTGCCAGCAGCTCTAGGTTGGATCAGCCCCAGCATTTT	CASSSRLDQPQHF
TRBD1	TRBJ1-2	TRBV5-1	14	.	TGCGCCAGCAGCCCAGGACAGGCCCGGCGGGGCTACACCTTC	CASSPGQARRGYTF
.	TRBJ1-1	TRBV30	14	few	TGTGCCTGGAGTCAGGAACAGGTCAACACTGAAGCTTTCTTT	CAWSQEQVNTEAFF
.	TRBJ2-1	TRBV5-1	15	.	TGCGCCAGCAGCTTGGCCACGGGGGTCATCGATGAGCAGTTCTTC	CASSLATGVIDEQFF
TRBD1	TRBJ1-2	TRBV4-1	14	.	TGCGCCAGCAGCCAAGAGGAATCCAGGGGGGATTACACCTTC	CASSQEESRGDYTF
.	TRBJ1-4	TRBV6-1	12	.	TGTGCCAGCAGCCCTGAGGCAGCAAAACTGTTTTTT	CASSPEAAKLFF
.	TRBJ2-1	TRBV5-1	15	once	TGCGCCAGCAGCTTGGAGGGGGGGATCTACAATGAGCAGTTCTTC	CASSLEGGIYNEQFF
.	TRBJ2-1	TRBV27	14	.	TGTGCCAGCAGTCTCAGGGGACCCTACAATGAGCAGTTCTTC	CASSLRGPYNEQFF
.	TRBJ1-3	TRBV5-6	15	.	TGTGCCAGCAGCCTGAGAGGGTTAAATGGAAACACCATATATTTT	CASSLRGLNGNTIYF
TRBD1	TRBJ1-6	TRBV7-9	14	.	TGTGCCAGCAGCGGGACAGGGAGGATTCACCCCCTCCACTTT	CASSGTGRIHPLHF
.	TRBJ1-5	TRBV19	16	.	TGTGCCAGTAGCCAGCTGGGTGAGGGAGAATGGCAGCCCCAGCATTTT	CASSQLGEGEWQPQHF
TRBD1	TRBJ1-2	TRBV5-1	15	few	TGCGCCAGCAGAGAGACAGGGTCCCCATACTATGGCTACACCTTC	CASRETGSPYYGYTF
.	TRBJ1-2	TRBV7-9	18	.	TGTGCCAGCAGCCGAGGAGGGGGACTATTTACTTCTAACTATGGCTACACCTTC	CASSRGGGLFTSNYGYTF
TRBD1	TRBJ1-6	TRBV6-6	13	.	TGTGCCAGCAGGCCCCAGGGGGATTCACCCCTCCACTTT	CASRPQGDSPLHF
.	TRBJ2-7	TRBV28	14	.	TGTGCCAGCAGGGGGAGGGGGAGCTCCTACGAGCAGTACTTC	CASRGRGSSYEQYF
TRBD1	TRBJ2-7	TRBV7-7	14	.	TGTGCTAGCAGCCCGGACAGGGGCTCCTACGAGCAGTACTTC	CASSPDRGSYEQYF
.	TRBJ1-2	TRBV19	12	.	TGTGCCGGGCACCATACTAACTATGGCTACACCTTC	CAGHHTNYGYTF
.	TRBJ1-1	TRBV19	16	once	TGTGCCAGTACCACCCTTGGGGGGGGGTTTCGCGCTGAAGCTTTCTTT	CASTTLGGGFRAEAFF
TRBD2	TRBJ2-7	TRBV28	15	.	TGTGCCAGCAGAGCCTCGGCGGGAGCTCCCTACGAGCAGTACTTC	CASRASAGAPYEQYF
TRBD2	TRBJ2-3	TRBV18	15	.	TGTGCCAGCTCACCTGGGGCAGGACTAGCTGATACGCAGTATTTT	CASSPGAGLADTQYF
.	TRBJ1-6	TRBV6-1	15	.	TGTGCCAGCAGAGCCGAGACAGGCTATAATTCACCCCTCCACTTT	CASRAETGYNSPLHF
.	TRBJ1-4	TRBV5-6	14	.	TGTGCCAGCAGCCCCAGGGCTTATAATGAAAAACTGTTTTTT	CASSPRAYNEKLFF
.	TRBJ1-2	TRBV9	16	few	TGTGCCAGCAGCGTACCATTTGGGGGCTTCGATCGGGGCTACACCTTC	CASSVPFGGFDRGYTF
.	TRBJ2-3	TRBV30	12	.	TGTGCCTGGAGCCAGGCCACAGATACGCAGTATTTT	CAWSQATDTQYF
.	TRBJ2-4	TRBV27	16	.	TGTGCCAGCAGTTTCGTACAGGGATTAGCCAAAAACATTCAGTACTTC	CASSFVQGLAKNIQYF
TRBD2	TRBJ2-7	TRBV5-4	16	.	TGTGCCAGCACCCGGGGAGCGGGGGCGACCACCTACGAGCAGTACTTC	CASTRGAGATTYEQYF
.	TRBJ2-7	TRBV30	14	.	TGTGCCTCCCTCCCGGCGGGCTCTCCCTACGAGCAGTACTTC	CASLPAGSPYEQYF
.	TRBJ1-2	TRBV28	11	.	TGTGCCAGCAGTGGCCACTATGGCTACACCTTC	CASSGHYGYTF
.	TRBJ2-7	TRBV18	15	.	TGTGCCAGCTCACCCCAAGGGGCTGGATCGGGTGAGCAGTACTTC	CASSPQGAGSGEQYF
.	TRBJ2-5	TRBV5-1	15	.	TGCGCCAGCAGCACCGAGGGTGGTAGCGGAGAGACCCAGTACTTC	CASSTEGGSGETQYF
.	TRBJ2-2	TRBV6-5	14	.	TGTGCCAGCAGTTACTCACGGAGCACCGGGGAGCTGTTTTTT	CASSYSRSTGELFF
.	TRBJ2-3	TRBV4-1	12	.	TGCGCCAGCAGCCAAAGCGCAGATACGCAGTATTTT	CASSQSADTQYF
TRBD2	TRBJ2-5	TRBV9	15	.	TGTGCCAGCAGCGTTCAGGCGGGAGAGCAAGAGACCCAGTACTTC	CASSVQAGEQETQYF
.	TRBJ1-1	TRBV6-4	15	.	TGTGCCAGCAGTCTTACAGGGTGGGGGAACACTGAAGCTTTCTTT	CASSLTGWGNTEAFF
.	TRBJ1-1	TRBV5-1	16	.	TGCGCCAGCAGCCCCGGTGGGGCGCGTCAGAACACTGAAGCTTTCTTT	CASSPGGARQNTEAFF
.	TRBJ2-7	TRBV7-6	16	.	TGTGCCAGCAGCTTAGCAGCCAGGGGGGTACCCTACGAGCAGTACTTC	CASSLAARGVPYEQYF
.	TRBJ1-3	TRBV6-1	16	.	TGTGCCAGCAGTGCACTTGAGGCTCATCGTGGAAACACCATATATTTT	CASSALEAHRGNTIYF
.	TRBJ2-3	TRBV30	15	.	TGTGCCTGGAGTCCTGGAGAAGTGGGCACAGATACGCAGTATTTT	CAWSPGEVGTDTQYF
TRBD2	TRBJ2-3	TRBV6-1	17	.	TGTGCCAGCAGTGAGGAGGGGACTAGCGGGAGTGTAGATACGCAGTATTTT	CASSEEGTSGSVDTQYF
TRBD1	TRBJ1-5	TRBV5-3	18	once	TGTGCCAGAAGCTTGCACGGACAGGGGGGAGGTAGCAATCAGCCCCAGCATTTT	CARSLHGQGGGSNQPQHF
.	TRBJ2-3	TRBV5-1	12	.	TGCGCCAGCAGCTTGCAGACAGATACGCAGTATTTT	CASSLQTDTQYF
TRBD2	TRBJ2-7	TRBV27	16	.	TGTGCCAGCAGTTTAACTGGCCTAGCGGGAGGCGGCAAGCAGTACTTC	CASSLTGLAGGGKQYF
.	TRBJ2-7	TRBV5-1	14	.	TGCGCCAGCAGCTTGGGCCGGGGGAATATGGAGCAGTACTTC	CASSLGRGNMEQYF
.	TRBJ2-1	TRBV6-1	17	.	TGTGCCAGCAGTGAAGCGATAGGCAGGGGGGACCACAATGAGCAGTTCTTC	CASSEAIGRGDHNEQFF
TRBD2	TRBJ2-1	TRBV11-3	18	.	TGTGCCAGCAGCTTAGATGGCCAGGGTAGCGGGGCCTACAATGAGCAGTTCTTC	CASSLDGQGSGAYNEQFF
TRBD1	TRBJ2-1	TRBV12-5	13	few	TGTGCTAGTGGTCACAGGGGTTTCAATGAGCAGTTCTTC	CASGHRGFNEQFF
TRBD2	TRBJ2-3	TRBV7-3	17	.	TGTGCCAGCAGCCACCGGGGAGGCCTAGCGGTTACAGATACGCAGTATTTT	CASSHRGGLAVTDTQYF
TRBD1	TRBJ1-3	TRBV9	20	few	TGTGCCAGCAGTGAAACCGGGACAGTTATCAAGGCCGGCTCTGGAAACACCATATATTTT	CASSETGTVIKAGSGNTIYF
.	TRBJ1-5	TRBV27	16	.	TGTGCCAGCAGTCCCGGGGAGGGGTATAGCAATCAGCCCCAGCATTTT	CASSPGEGYSNQPQHF
TRBD1	TRBJ1-1	TRBV14	16	.	TGTGCCAGCAGCCCCTACGGGACAGCCTTGGTAACTGAAGCTTTCTTT	CASSPYGTALVTEAFF
TRBD1	TRBJ1-1	TRBV6-5	14	once	TGTGCCAGCAGCCAAGGACAGGGGGCTTGGAAAGCTTTCTTT	CASSQGQGAWKAFF